The entry below describes one T cell receptor (beta chain). The entry originates in a study of blood T cell repertoires in COVID-19. Germline assignment: CDR1 SGHRS and CDR2 YFSETQ. V dropped 1 base and J dropped 8; count of bases not matched to a gene: 14. This CDR3 region has 17 residues. The method was immunoSEQ multiplex PCR; TCRdb's version includes in-frame clones alone and lacks a portion of them. The data show 230,000 or so clones, around 89% seen once. The clonotype comes from a woman under 40 who had recovered from COVID-19. The sequenced sample consisted of PBMCs or T cells enriched from blood (not recorded which). This chain joins TRBV5-1 and TRBJ2-1; 8 bases are a match to TRBD2. The CDR3 DNA follows: TGCGCCAGCAGCTTGACGCTGACCGGCGGGGGGATACATGAGCAGTTCTTC. Protein product: CASSLTLTGGGIHEQFF.